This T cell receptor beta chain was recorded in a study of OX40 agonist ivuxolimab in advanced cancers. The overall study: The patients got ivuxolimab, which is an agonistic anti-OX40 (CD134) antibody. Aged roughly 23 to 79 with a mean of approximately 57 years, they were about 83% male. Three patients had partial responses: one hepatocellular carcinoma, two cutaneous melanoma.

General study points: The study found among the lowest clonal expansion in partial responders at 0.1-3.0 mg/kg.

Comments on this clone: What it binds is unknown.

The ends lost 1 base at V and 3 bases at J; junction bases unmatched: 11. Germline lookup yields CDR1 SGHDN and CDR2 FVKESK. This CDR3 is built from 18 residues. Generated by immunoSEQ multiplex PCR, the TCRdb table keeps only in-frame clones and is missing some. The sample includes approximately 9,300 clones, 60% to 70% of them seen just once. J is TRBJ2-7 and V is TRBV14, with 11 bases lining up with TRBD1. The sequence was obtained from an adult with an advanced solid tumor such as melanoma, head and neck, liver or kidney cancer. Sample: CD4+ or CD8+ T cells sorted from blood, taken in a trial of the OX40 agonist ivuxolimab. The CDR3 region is CASSQGPRTGGRGYEQYF. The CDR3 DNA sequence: TGTGCCAGCAGCCAAGGTCCCAGGACAGGGGGCCGGGGCTACGAGCAGTACTTC. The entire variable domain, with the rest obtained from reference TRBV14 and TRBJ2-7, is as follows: EAGVTQFPSHSVIEKGQTVTLRCDPISGHDNLYWYRRVMGKEIKFLLHFVKESKQDESGMPNNRFLAERTGGTYSTLKVQPAELEDSGVYFCASSQGPRTGGRGYEQYFGPGTRLTVT.